This TCR beta chain came from a study of blood T cell repertoires in COVID-19. Per the study methods: Reference gene primer amplification gave estimated nucleated cell counts. Method: immunoSEQ multiplex PCR; TCRdb's copy keeps in-frame clones and lacks some. The V and J calls and clone size are taken from that table; D and trimming were inferred from the DNA. The sample holds about 140,000 clones, more than 80% seen once. Those who participated ranged in age from roughly 18 to 90 years and resided in about two dozen US areas. Participants had their cohort set by participant-reported clinical history. V shed 3 bases, J shed 4 bases, and the junction held 10 bases outside the gene matches. The CDR3 extends over 17 amino acids. In germline, CDR1 is SGDLS, CDR2 YYNGEE.

The chain has TRBV9 and TRBJ2-2; 9 nucleotides line up with TRBD1. Sequencing used PBMCs or T cells enriched from blood (not recorded which). The receptor comes from a woman aged 18-35 years who had been exposed to COVID-19. The chain's CDR3 is CASSARPTGGATGELFF. In DNA, the CDR3 is TGTGCCAGCAGCGCGAGACCGACAGGGGGGGCCACCGGGGAGCTGTTTTTT.